The T cell receptor (beta chain) under discussion was sequenced for a study of a mutant IDH1 vaccine in newly diagnosed glioma. The data were produced by immunoSEQ multiplex PCR, yet TCRdb's version contains in-frame clones alone and is incomplete. The profile shows tens of thousands of clones, 83% of them singletons. Time point defined: baseline, week 1 (first vaccination visit). Indicated treatment: pre-vaccination baseline after standard-of-care therapy. The TCR sequence derives from a woman aged 45-65 years with glioma. Sequenced here: PBMCs, sampled from a glioma patient treated with radiotherapy, temozolomide or both.

DNA of the CDR3: TGTGCCAGCAGTGTACTTAACACTGAAGCTTTCTTT. Translation: CASSVLNTEAFF. The rearrangement joins TRBV2 to TRBJ1-1; D gene uncertain. The CDR3 sequence is 12 residues long. V dropped 4 bases and J dropped 2 bases, with 5 bases sitting between them. The germline gives CDR1 SNHLY, CDR2 FYNNEI.